This T cell receptor (beta chain) was sequenced for a study of cytomegalovirus exposure and HLA in healthy donors. Findings and limits, study-wide: TCR beta chain V- and J-gene trimming was linked, in a later analysis, to a missense variant in DCLRE1C. Several of the most significant clusters appeared, in a later analysis, to be linked to common viral pathogens.

Trimming took 2 bases from V and 2 from J; bases not matched to a gene: 4. The CDR3 contains 15 residues. Germline V gene sequence: CDR1 MNHNS, CDR2 SASEGT. Details on this clone: Its antigen is still unknown.

Participants comprised healthy donors of bone marrow. 60 Vbeta and 13 Jbeta primers were used in PCR. Per the study methods: Approximately 87 million unique TCR beta chains, 10 million to 14 million shared, were counted in a later analysis. Data came from immunoSEQ multiplex PCR; TCRdb stores just in-frame clones and leaves some out. The D gene and trimming were derived from the DNA, and the V and J assignments and clone size from that table. In all, the sample yields tens of thousands of clones. Sequences were obtained from PBMCs. This chain uses TRBV6-1 with TRBJ2-7; TRBD2 agrees at 9 bases. This TCR came from a boy aged 5-17 years in good health and CMV-seronegative. The CDR3 loop is CASSETSGPAYEQYF. CDR3 sequence (DNA): TGTGCCAGCAGTGAAACTAGCGGGCCTGCCTACGAGCAGTACTTC.